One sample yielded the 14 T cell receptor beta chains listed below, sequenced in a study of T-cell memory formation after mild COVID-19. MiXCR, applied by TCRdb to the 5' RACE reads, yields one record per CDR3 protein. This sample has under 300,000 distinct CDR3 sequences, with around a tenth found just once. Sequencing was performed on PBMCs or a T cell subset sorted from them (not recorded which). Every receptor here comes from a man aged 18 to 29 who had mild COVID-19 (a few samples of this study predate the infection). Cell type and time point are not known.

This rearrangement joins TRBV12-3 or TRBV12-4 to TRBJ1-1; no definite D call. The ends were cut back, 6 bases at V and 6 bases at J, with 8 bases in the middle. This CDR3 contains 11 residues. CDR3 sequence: CASRVHAEAFF. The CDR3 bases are TGTGCCAGCAGAGTACACGCTGAAGCTTTCTTT.

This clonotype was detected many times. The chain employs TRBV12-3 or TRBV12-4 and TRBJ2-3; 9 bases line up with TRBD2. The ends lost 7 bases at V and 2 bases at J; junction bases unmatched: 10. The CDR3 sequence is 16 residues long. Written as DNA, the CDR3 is TGTGCCAGCAACCCGGCTAGCGGGGCACACACAGATACGCAGTATTTT. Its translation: CASNPASGAHTDTQYF.

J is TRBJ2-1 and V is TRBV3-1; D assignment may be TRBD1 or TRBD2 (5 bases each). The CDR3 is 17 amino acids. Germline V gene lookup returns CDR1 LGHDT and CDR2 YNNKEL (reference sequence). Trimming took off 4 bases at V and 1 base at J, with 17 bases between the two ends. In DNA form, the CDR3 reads TGTGCCAGCAGCCCCCACCCCGGGACGGGATCCTACAATGAGCAGTTCTTC. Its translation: CASSPHPGTGSYNEQFF.

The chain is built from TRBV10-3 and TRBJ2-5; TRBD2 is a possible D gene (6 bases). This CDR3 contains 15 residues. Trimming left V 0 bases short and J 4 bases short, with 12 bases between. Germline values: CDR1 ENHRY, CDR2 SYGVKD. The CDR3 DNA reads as TGTGCCATCAGTGAGTCGAGAGGTAGCGGAGAGACCCAGTACTTC. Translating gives CAISESRGSGETQYF.

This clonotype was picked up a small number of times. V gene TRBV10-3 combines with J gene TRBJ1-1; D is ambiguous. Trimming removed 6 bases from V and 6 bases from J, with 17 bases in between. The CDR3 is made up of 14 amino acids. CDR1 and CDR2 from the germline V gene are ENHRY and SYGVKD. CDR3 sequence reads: CAIRPPAHGSEAFF. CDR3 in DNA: TGTGCCATCAGACCGCCCGCTCATGGGTCTGAAGCTTTCTTT.

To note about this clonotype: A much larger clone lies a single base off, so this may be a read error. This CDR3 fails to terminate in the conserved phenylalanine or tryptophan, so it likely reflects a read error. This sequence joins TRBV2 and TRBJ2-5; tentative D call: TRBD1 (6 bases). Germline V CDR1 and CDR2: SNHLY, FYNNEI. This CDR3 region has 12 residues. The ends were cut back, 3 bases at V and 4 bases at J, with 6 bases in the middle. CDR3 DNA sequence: TGTGCCAGCAGTGACAGGGGAGAGACCCAGTACTTA. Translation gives CASSDRGETQYL.

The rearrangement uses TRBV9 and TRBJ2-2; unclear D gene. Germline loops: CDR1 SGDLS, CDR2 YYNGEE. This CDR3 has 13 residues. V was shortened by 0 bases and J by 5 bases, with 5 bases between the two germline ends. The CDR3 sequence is CASSVVGTGELFF. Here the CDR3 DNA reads TGTGCCAGCAGCGTAGTGGGTACCGGGGAGCTGTTTTTT.

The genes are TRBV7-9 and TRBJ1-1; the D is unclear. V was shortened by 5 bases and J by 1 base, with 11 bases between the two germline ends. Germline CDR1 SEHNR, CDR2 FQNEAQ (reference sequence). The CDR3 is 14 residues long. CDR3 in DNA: TGTGCCAGCAGCCTCCGGTGGGAGAACACTGAAGCTTTCTTT. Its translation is CASSLRWENTEAFF.

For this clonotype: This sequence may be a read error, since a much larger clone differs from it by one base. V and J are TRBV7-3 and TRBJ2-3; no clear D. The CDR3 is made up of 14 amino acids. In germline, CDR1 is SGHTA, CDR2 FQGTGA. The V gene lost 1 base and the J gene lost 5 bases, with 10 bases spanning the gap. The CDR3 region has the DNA TGTGCCAGCAGCTTAAACAGCTTCAAAGATACGCAGTATTTT. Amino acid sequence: CASSLNSFKDTQYF.

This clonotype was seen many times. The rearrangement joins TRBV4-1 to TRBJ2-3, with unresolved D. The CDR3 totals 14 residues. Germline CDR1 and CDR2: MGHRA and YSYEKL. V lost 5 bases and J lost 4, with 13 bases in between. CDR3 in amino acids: CASSAPGGPDTQYF. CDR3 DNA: TGCGCCAGCAGCGCCCCGGGTGGTCCAGATACGCAGTATTTT.

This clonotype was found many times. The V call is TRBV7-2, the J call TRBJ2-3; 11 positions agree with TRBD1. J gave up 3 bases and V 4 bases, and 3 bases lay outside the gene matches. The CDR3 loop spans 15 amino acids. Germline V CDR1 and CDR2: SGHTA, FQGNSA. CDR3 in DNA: TGTGCCAGCAGCTCCGGACAGGGGGCTACAGATACGCAGTATTTT. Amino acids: CASSSGQGATDTQYF.

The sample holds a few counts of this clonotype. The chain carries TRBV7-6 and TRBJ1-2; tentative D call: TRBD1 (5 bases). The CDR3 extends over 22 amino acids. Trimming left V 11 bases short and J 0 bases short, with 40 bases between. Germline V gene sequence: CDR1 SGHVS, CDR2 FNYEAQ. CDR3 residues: CAVHRAGNTSLTPRVSNYGYTF. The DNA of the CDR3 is TGTGCCGTTCATCGGGCAGGGAATACAAGCCTGACCCCTCGGGTATCTAACTATGGCTACACCTTC.

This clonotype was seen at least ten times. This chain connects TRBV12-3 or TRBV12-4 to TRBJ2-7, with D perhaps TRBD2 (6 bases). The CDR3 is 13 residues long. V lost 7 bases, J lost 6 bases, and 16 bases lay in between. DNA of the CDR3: TGTGCCAGCACCCTCGGGGGTCGTTCCGAGCAGTACTTC. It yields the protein CASTLGGRSEQYF.

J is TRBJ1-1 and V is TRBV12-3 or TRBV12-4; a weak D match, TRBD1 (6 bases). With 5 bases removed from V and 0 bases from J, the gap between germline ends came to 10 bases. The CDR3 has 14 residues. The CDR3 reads CASSRQDLNTEAFF. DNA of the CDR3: TGTGCCAGCAGTCGACAGGATTTGAACACTGAAGCTTTCTTT.